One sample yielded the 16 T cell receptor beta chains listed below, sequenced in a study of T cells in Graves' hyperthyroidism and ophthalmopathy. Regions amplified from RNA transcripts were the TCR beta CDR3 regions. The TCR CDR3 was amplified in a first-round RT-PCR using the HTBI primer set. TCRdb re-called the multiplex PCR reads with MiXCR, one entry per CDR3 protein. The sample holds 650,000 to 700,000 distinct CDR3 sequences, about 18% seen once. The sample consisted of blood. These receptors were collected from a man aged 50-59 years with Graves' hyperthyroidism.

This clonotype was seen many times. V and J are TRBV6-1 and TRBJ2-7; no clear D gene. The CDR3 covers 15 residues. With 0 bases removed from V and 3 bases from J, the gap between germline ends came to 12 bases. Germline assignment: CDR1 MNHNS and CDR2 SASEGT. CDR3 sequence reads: CASSEARNTYYEQYF. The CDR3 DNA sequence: TGTGCCAGCAGTGAAGCAAGGAATACCTACTACGAGCAGTACTTC.

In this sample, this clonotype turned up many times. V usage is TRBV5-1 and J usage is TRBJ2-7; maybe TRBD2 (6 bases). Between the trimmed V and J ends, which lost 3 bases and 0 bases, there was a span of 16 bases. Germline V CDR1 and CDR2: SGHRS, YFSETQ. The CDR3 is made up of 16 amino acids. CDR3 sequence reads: CASSSLEGLNSYEQYF. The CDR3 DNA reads TGCGCCAGCAGCTCTTTGGAGGGACTCAACTCCTACGAGCAGTACTTC.

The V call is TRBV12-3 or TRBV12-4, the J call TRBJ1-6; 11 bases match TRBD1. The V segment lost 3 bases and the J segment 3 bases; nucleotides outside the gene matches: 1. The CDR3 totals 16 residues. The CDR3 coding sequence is TGTGCCAGCAGTTTGGGACAGGGGGTCTATAATTCACCCCTCCACTTT. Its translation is CASSLGQGVYNSPLHF.

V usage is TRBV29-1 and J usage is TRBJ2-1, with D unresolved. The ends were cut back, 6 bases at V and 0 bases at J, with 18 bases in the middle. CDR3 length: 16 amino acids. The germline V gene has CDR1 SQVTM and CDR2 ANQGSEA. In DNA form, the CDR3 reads TGCAGCGTAGACCAAGACTCCTCGAGCTCCTACAATGAGCAGTTCTTC. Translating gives CSVDQDSSSSYNEQFF.

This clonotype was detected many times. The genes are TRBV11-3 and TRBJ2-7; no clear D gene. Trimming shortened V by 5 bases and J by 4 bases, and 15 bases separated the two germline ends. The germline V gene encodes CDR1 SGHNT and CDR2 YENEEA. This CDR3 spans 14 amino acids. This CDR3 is CASSLTSPGYEQYF. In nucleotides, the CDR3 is TGTGCCAGCAGCCTTACTTCCCCAGGTTACGAGCAGTACTTC.

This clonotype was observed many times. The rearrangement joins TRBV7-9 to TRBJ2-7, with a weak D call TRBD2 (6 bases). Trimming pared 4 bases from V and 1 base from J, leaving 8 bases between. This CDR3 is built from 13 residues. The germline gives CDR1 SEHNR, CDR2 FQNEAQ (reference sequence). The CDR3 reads CASSSTSSYEQYF. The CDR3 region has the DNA TGTGCCAGCAGCTCGACTAGTTCCTACGAGCAGTACTTC.

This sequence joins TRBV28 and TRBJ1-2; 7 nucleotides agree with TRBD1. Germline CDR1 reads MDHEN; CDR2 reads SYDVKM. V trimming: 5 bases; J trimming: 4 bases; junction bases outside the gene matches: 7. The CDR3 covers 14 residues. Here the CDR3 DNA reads TGTGCCAGCAGTCCCCGACAGGGACTCTATGGCTACACCTTC. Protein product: CASSPRQGLYGYTF.

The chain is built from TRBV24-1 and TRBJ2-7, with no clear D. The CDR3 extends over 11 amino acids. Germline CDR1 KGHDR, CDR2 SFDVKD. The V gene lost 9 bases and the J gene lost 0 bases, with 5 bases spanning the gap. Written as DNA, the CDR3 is TGTGCCACCCCAAGCTCCTACGAGCAGTACTTC. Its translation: CATPSSYEQYF.

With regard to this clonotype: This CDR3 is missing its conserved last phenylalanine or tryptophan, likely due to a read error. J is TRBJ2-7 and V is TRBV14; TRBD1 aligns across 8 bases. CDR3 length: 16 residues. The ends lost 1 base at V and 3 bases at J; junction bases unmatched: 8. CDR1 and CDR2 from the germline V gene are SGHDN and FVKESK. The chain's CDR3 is CASSQVTTGELYEQYI. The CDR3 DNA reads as TGTGCCAGCAGCCAAGTTACGACAGGGGAACTCTACGAGCAGTACATC.

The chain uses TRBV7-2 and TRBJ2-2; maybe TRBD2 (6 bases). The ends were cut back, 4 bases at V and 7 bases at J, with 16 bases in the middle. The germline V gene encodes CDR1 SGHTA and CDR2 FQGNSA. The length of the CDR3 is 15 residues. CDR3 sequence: CASSSQGLPIGELFF. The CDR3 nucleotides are TGTGCCAGCAGCTCCCAGGGACTCCCAATCGGGGAGCTGTTTTTT.

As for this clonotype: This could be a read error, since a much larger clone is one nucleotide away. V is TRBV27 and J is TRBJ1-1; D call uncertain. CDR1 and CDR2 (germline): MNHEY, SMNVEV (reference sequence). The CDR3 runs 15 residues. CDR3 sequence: CASLRTDLLNTEALF. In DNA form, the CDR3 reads TGTGCCAGCTTAAGAACAGATTTGTTGAACACTGAAGCTCTCTTT.

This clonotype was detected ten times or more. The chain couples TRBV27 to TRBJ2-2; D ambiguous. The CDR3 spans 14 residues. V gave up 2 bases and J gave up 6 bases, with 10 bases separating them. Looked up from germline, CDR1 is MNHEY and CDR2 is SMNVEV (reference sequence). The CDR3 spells CASSLTPLPGELFF. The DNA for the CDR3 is TGTGCCAGCAGTTTAACACCCCTCCCCGGGGAGCTGTTTTTT.

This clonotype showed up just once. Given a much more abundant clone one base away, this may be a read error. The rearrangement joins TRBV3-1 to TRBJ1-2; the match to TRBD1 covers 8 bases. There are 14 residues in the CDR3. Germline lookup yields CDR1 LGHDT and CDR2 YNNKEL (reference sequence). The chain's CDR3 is CASSQGQGSYGDTF. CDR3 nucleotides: TGTGCCAGCAGCCAAGGACAGGGGAGCTATGGCGACACCTTC.

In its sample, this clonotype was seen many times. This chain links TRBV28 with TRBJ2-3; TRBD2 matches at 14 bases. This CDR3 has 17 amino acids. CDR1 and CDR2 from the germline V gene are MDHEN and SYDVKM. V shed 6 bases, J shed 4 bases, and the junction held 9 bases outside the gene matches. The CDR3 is CASRMGLAGVGPDTQYF. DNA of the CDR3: TGTGCCAGCAGGATGGGACTAGCGGGAGTAGGTCCAGATACGCAGTATTTT.

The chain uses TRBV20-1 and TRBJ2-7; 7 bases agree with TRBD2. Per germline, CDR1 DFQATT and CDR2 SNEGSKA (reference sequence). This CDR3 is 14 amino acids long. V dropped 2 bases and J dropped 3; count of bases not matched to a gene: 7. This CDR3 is CSARRREIFYEQYF. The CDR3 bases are TGCAGTGCTAGAAGGCGGGAGATCTTCTACGAGCAGTACTTC.

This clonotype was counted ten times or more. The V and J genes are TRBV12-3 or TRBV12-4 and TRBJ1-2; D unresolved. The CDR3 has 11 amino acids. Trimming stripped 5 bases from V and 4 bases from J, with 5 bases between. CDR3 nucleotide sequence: TGTGCCAGCAGTCATCTCTATGGCTACACCTTC. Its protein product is CASSHLYGYTF.